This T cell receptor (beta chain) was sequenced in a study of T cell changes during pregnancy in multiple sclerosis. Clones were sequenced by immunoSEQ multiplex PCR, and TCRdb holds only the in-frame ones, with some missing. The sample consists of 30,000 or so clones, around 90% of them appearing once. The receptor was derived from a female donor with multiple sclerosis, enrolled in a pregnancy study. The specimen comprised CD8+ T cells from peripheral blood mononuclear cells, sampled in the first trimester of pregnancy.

In DNA form, the CDR3 reads TGTGCCTGGACGGGAGTGGGTAGCGACAATGAGCAGTTCTTC. Residues: CAWTGVGSDNEQFF. The chain has TRBV30 and TRBJ2-1, with D tentatively TRBD2 (6 bases). V was shortened by 4 bases and J by 5 bases, with 15 bases between the two germline ends. CDR1 GTSNPN and CDR2 SVGIG come from the germline V gene (reference sequence). The CDR3 is 14 amino acids.